The 22 T cell receptor beta chains below were found in one sample sequenced in a study of brain T cells in children with intractable seizures. Sequenced by immunoSEQ multiplex PCR; TCRdb stores in-frame clones only, minus some. The sample contains roughly 80,000 clones, approximately 94% of which appear only once. Sequences were derived from peripheral blood, sampled at surgery. Every receptor here comes from a boy under two years old with tuberous sclerosis and intractable seizures.

The J gene is TRBJ1-2, the V gene TRBV2, with a weak D call TRBD1 (6 bases). Trimming pared 4 bases from V and 8 bases from J, leaving 14 bases between. In germline, CDR1 is SNHLY, CDR2 FYNNEI. This CDR3 is 13 amino acids long. CDR3 sequence reads: CASSVTGSWGYTF. The CDR3 nucleotides are TGTGCCAGCAGTGTCACAGGGAGTTGGGGCTACACCTTC. Complete variable domain (other parts from reference TRBV2 and TRBJ1-2): EPEVTQTPSHQVTQMGQEVILRCVPISNHLYFYWYRQILGQKVEFLVSFYNNEISEKSEIFDDQFSVERPDGSNFTLKIRSTKLEDSAMYFCASSVTGSWGYTFGSGTRLTVV.

This sequence joins TRBV20-1 and TRBJ2-5; D not certain. Germline V gives CDR1 DFQATT, CDR2 SNEGSKA (reference sequence). The germline V and J ends were trimmed by 1 base and 4 bases, with 4 bases remaining between them. The CDR3 contains 11 residues. In nucleotides, the CDR3 is TGCAGTGCTAGAGTATTAGAGACCCAGTACTTC. This sequence encodes CSARVLETQYF.

The chain uses TRBV5-4 and TRBJ2-1; TRBD2 aligns across 14 bases. Trimming removed 7 bases from V and 8 bases from J; junction bases left unmatched: 5. CDR1 and CDR2 (germline): SGHNT, YYREEE (reference sequence). The CDR3 totals 14 residues. This CDR3 reads CASSKTSGGDEQFF. As DNA, the CDR3 is TGTGCCAGCTCCAAGACTAGCGGGGGGGATGAGCAGTTCTTC. Filled out from reference TRBV5-4 and TRBJ2-1, the complete variable domain reads ETGVTQSPTHLIKTRGQQVTLRCSSQSGHNTVSWYQQALGQGPQFIFQYYREEENGRGNFPPRFSGLQFPNYSSELNVNALELDDSALYLCASSKTSGGDEQFFGPGTRLTVL.

This chain links TRBV16 with TRBJ2-7; D not resolved. This CDR3 spans 13 amino acids. The V and J ends lost 2 bases and 2 bases respectively, with 7 bases between them. The germline V gene has CDR1 KGHSY and CDR2 FQNENV. DNA of the CDR3: TGTGCCAGCAGCCAAGTGAGCACCTACGAGCAGTACTTC. It is translated as CASSQVSTYEQYF.

The CDR3 spells CASSVATTGGGWTALGNTIYF. The DNA of the CDR3 is TGTGCCAGCAGCGTAGCTACGACAGGAGGGGGTTGGACCGCACTGGGAAACACCATATATTTT. The chain uses TRBV9 and TRBJ1-3; possible D gene TRBD1, 6 bases. With 0 bases removed from V and 4 bases from J, the gap between germline ends came to 29 bases. The CDR3 spans 21 residues. Germline CDR1 reads SGDLS; CDR2 reads YYNGEE.

The gene calls are TRBV19 and TRBJ2-7; the D call may be TRBD1 or TRBD2 (7 bases each). Germline values: CDR1 LNHDA, CDR2 SQIVND (reference sequence). CDR3 length equals 15 residues. V lost 6 bases and J 0 bases, leaving 15 bases between the germline ends. The CDR3 reads CASRVRGGSSYEQYF. CDR3 DNA: TGTGCCAGTAGGGTCAGGGGGGGAAGCTCCTACGAGCAGTACTTC.

The DNA of the CDR3 is TGTGCCAGCAGACTAACGGGACAGGCCTCCTACGAGCAGTACTTC. The encoded protein is CASRLTGQASYEQYF. V and J are TRBV4-2 and TRBJ2-7, with 8 bases fitting TRBD1. The CDR3 totals 15 residues. Germline trimming cut 6 bases from V and 0 bases from J; bases unmatched to any gene: 7. The germline gives CDR1 LGHNA, CDR2 YNFKEQ.

The chain employs TRBV6-5 and TRBJ2-1; 7 nucleotides align to TRBD1. Germline CDR1 and CDR2: MNHEY and SVGAGI. The CDR3 runs 15 residues. Germline trimming cut 7 bases from V and 4 bases from J; bases unmatched to any gene: 10. The CDR3 DNA follows: TGTGCCAGCACTCGAGGACAGGAGATTTACAATGAGCAGTTCTTC. Translated: CASTRGQEIYNEQFF.

The gene calls are TRBV11-3 and TRBJ1-6; D not resolved. Deletions cut 4 bases from V and 10 bases from J, with 11 bases between. The CDR3 loop spans 13 amino acids. Germline values: CDR1 SGHNT, CDR2 YENEEA. This chain's CDR3 is CASSSLLGSPLHF. In nucleotides, the CDR3 is TGTGCCAGCAGCTCCCTTCTGGGGTCACCCCTCCACTTT.

V gene TRBV7-9 combines with J gene TRBJ2-1, with 8 bases identical to TRBD2. Germline V gene sequence: CDR1 SEHNR, CDR2 FQNEAQ (reference sequence). The CDR3 is 15 residues long. V was clipped by 1 base and J by 8 bases; unmatched bases: 7. This CDR3 reads CASSLVAGSNYEQFF. In DNA, the CDR3 is TGTGCCAGCAGCTTAGTAGCGGGAAGCAACTATGAGCAGTTCTTC.

V usage is TRBV19 and J usage is TRBJ1-6; perhaps TRBD1 as D (5 bases). This CDR3 has 13 amino acids. V gave up 5 bases and J gave up 9 bases, with 11 bases separating them. Germline V gives CDR1 LNHDA, CDR2 SQIVND (reference sequence). Written as DNA, the CDR3 is TGTGCCAGTAGTGGGCAGGGATCTTCACCCCTCCACTTT. Encoded protein: CASSGQGSSPLHF.

This chain joins TRBV4-2 and TRBJ2-7, with 9 nucleotides matching TRBD2. From germline, CDR1 is LGHNA and CDR2 YNFKEQ. Unmatched junction bases numbered 2, after V lost 0 bases and J lost 2 bases. This CDR3 contains 15 residues. Written as DNA, the CDR3 is TGTGCCAGCAGCCAAGAAGCGGGAGGTCCCTACGAGCAGTACTTC. This translates into CASSQEAGGPYEQYF.

In DNA, the CDR3 is TGTGCCAGCAGCCCCGGGAAGCAGGTTGAAGCTTTCTTT. Protein: CASSPGKQVEAFF. This rearrangement joins TRBV6-5 to TRBJ1-1; D not certain. Trimming left V 6 bases short and J 7 bases short, with 15 bases between. The CDR3 spans 13 residues. CDR1 is MNHEY, CDR2 SVGAGI, per germline.

The genes are TRBV15 and TRBJ1-1, with D uncertain. Germline CDR1 reads LNHNV; CDR2 reads YYDKDF (reference sequence). This CDR3 is 15 amino acids long. The V end was cut by 0 bases, the J end by 10 bases, with 18 bases between. In nucleotides, the CDR3 is TGTGCCACCAGCAGAGATAGGCAGGACCACCGAGTAGCTTTCTTT. The encoded protein is CATSRDRQDHRVAFF.

The chain carries TRBV4-2 and TRBJ1-1; D remains unclear. The CDR3 is 14 residues long. Trimming stripped 4 bases from V and 2 bases from J, with 11 bases between. Germline loops: CDR1 LGHNA, CDR2 YNFKEQ. This chain's CDR3 is CASSPKEENTEAFF. CDR3 nucleotide sequence: TGTGCCAGCAGCCCTAAAGAAGAAAACACTGAAGCTTTCTTT.

V and J are TRBV20-1 and TRBJ1-1; 7 bases line up with TRBD1. Germline V CDR1 and CDR2: DFQATT, SNEGSKA (reference sequence). The CDR3 loop spans 11 amino acids. V gave up 5 bases and J gave up 3 bases; unmatched junction bases: 0. CDR3 sequence: CSADRDTEAFF. CDR3 sequence (DNA): TGCAGTGCTGACAGGGACACTGAAGCTTTCTTT.

For the CDR3, the DNA is TGTGCCAGCAGCTTAGCGGTAGCGGGGGGGGCCTACGAGCAGTACTTC. Translation: CASSLAVAGGAYEQYF. This chain links TRBV7-8 with TRBJ2-7, with 11 bases aligning to TRBD2. The J segment lost 2 bases and the V segment lost 0 bases, leaving 3 bases of the junction unmatched. This CDR3 is built from 16 residues. Germline V CDR1 and CDR2: SGHVS, FQNEAQ.

V usage is TRBV18 and J usage is TRBJ2-7; unclear D gene. Trimming stripped 2 bases from V and 3 bases from J, with 11 bases between. The CDR3 totals 14 residues. Germline V CDR1 and CDR2: KGHSH, LQKENI. CDR3 protein: CASSPGERHYEQYF. CDR3 nucleotides: TGTGCCAGCTCACCAGGGGAACGCCACTACGAGCAGTACTTC.

J is TRBJ1-5 and V is TRBV19, with unresolved D. The V gene's germline CDR1 is LNHDA and CDR2 SQIVND (reference sequence). The V gene lost 7 bases and the J gene lost 4 bases, with 17 bases spanning the gap. CDR3 length equals 15 residues. The DNA for the CDR3 is TGTGCCAGTACCGACGAACGGATGTCTAATCAGCCCCAGCATTTT. Translating it yields CASTDERMSNQPQHF.

The V and J genes are TRBV19 and TRBJ1-2; 7 bases match TRBD1. The CDR3 length is 13 residues. With V trimmed by 6 bases and J by 4 bases, 5 bases remained unmatched. Germline CDR1 LNHDA, CDR2 SQIVND (reference sequence). CDR3 region: CASRHDRAYGYTF. CDR3 nucleotides: TGTGCCAGTAGGCACGACAGGGCCTATGGCTACACCTTC. The whole variable domain, filled in from reference TRBV19 and TRBJ1-2, reads DGGITQSPKYLFRKEGQNVTLSCEQNLNHDAMYWYRQDPGQGLRLIYYSQIVNDFQKGDIAEGYSVSREKKESFPLTVTSAQKNPTAFYLCASRHDRAYGYTFGSGTRLTVV.

The chain couples TRBV18 to TRBJ2-4; 13 bases are a match to TRBD2. Germline V CDR1 and CDR2: KGHSH, LQKENI. This CDR3 has 18 amino acids. Trimming at V came to 1 base and at J to 0 bases, leaving 3 bases not matched to a gene. CDR3 region: CASSPRTSGREAKNIQYF. The CDR3, as DNA: TGTGCCAGCTCACCACGGACTAGCGGGAGAGAAGCCAAAAACATTCAGTACTTC.

CDR3 bases: TGTGCCACCAGTGAACCGGGACATGGGGCCTACGAGCAGTACTTC. The encoded protein is CATSEPGHGAYEQYF. The chain recombines TRBV24-1 with TRBJ2-7, with D possibly being TRBD1 (6 bases). CDR1 is KGHDR and CDR2 is SFDVKD in the germline V gene. CDR3 size: 15 residues. V lost 4 bases to trimming and J lost 2 bases, with 14 bases between them.